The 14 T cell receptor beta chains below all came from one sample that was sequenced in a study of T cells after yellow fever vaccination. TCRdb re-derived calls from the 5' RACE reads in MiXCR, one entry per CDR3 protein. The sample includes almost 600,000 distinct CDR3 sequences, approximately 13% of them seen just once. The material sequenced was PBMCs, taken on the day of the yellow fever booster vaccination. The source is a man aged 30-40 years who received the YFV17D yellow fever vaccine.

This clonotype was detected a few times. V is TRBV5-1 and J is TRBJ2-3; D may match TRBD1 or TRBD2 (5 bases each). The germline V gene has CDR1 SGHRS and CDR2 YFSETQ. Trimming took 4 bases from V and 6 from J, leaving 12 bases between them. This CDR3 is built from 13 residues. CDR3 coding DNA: TGCGCCAGCAGCAAGGGACCCCCGGATACGCAGTATTTT. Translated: CASSKGPPDTQYF.

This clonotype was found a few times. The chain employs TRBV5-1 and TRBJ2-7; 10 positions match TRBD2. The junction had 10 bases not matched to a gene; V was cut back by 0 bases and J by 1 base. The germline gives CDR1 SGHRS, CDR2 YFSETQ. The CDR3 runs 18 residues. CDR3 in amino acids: CASSLVMLAGDLSYEQYF. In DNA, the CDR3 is TGCGCCAGCAGCTTGGTTATGCTAGCGGGAGATTTGTCCTACGAGCAGTACTTC.

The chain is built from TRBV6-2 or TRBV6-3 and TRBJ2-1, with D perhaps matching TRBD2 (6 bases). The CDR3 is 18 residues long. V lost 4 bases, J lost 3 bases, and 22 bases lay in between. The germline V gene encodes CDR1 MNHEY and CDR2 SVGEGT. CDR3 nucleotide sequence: TGTGCCAGCAGTTTATTCCCTCTGGCAGCGGACTACTACAATGAGCAGTTCTTC. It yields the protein CASSLFPLAADYYNEQFF.

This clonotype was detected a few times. The CDR3 DNA follows: TGCAGCTGCCTTGCGGGGTTGGACACCGGGGAGCTGTTTTTT. Translated: CSCLAGLDTGELFF. The chain is built from TRBV29-1 and TRBJ2-2, with D possibly TRBD2 on 6 matching bases. V was pared by 8 bases and J by 3 bases, with 16 bases between. CDR3 size: 14 residues. Germline assignment: CDR1 SQVTM and CDR2 ANQGSEA.

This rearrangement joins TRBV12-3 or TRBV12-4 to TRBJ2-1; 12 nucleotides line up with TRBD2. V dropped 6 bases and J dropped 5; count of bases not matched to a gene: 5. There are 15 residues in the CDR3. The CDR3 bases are TGTGCCAGCAGCTTGACTAGCGGGAGAGACAATGAGCAGTTCTTC. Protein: CASSLTSGRDNEQFF.

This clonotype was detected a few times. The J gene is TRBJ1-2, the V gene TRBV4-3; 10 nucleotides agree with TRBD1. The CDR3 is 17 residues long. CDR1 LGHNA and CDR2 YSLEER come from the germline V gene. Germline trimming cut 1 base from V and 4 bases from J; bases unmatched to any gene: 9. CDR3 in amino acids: CASSQVPRDRGPYGYTF. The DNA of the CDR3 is TGCGCCAGCAGCCAAGTCCCCCGGGACAGGGGCCCCTATGGCTACACCTTC.

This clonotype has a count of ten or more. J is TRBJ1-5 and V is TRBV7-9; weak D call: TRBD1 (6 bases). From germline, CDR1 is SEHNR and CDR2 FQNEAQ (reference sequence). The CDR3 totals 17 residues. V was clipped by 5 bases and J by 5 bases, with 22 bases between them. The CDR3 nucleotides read TGTGCCAGCAGCCGGGAGGGGGGAGGCCTCGGAGATCAGCCCCAGCATTTT. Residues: CASSREGGGLGDQPQHF.

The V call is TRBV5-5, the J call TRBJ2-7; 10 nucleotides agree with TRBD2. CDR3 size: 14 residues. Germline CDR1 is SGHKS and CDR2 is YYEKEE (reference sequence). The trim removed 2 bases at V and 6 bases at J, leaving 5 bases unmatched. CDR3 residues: CASSFPGTSAEQYF. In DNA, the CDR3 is TGTGCCAGCAGCTTCCCCGGGACTAGCGCCGAGCAGTACTTC.

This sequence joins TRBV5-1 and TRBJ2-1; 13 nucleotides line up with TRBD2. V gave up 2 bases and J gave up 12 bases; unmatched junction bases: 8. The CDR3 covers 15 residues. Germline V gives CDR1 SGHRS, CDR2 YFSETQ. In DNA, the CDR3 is TGCGCCAGCAGCTTAAGGACTAGCGGGAGCCAAGGGCAGTTCTTC. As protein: CASSLRTSGSQGQFF.

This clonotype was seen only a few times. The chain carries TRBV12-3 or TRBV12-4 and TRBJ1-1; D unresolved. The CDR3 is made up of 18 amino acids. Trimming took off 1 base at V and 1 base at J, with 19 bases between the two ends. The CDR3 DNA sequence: TGTGCCAGCAGTTTAGAAGCCACTATCCCTGGGGAGAACACTGAAGCTTTCTTT. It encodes CASSLEATIPGENTEAFF.

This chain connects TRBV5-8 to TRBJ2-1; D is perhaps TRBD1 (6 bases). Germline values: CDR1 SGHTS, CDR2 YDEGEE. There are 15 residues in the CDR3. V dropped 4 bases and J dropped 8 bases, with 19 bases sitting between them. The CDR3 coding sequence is TGTGCCAGCAGCCTAGGACAGTGGCAAGGGGATGAGCAGTTCTTC. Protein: CASSLGQWQGDEQFF.

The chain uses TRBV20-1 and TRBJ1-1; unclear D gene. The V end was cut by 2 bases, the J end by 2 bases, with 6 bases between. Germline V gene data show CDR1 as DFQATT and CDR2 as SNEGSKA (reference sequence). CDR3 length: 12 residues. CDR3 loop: CSARFGNTEAFF. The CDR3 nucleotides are TGCAGTGCTAGATTTGGCAACACTGAAGCTTTCTTT.

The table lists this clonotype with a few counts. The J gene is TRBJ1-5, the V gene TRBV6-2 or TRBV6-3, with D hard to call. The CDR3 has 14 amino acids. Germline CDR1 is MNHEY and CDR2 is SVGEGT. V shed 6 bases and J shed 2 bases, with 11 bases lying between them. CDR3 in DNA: TGTGCCAGCAGCGTCGTGAGCCGCAATCAGCCCCAGCATTTT. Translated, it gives CASSVVSRNQPQHF.

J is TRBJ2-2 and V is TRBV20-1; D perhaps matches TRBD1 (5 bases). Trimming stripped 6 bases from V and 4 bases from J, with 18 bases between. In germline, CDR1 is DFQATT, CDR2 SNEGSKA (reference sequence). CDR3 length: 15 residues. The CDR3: CSALPDSLLTGELFF. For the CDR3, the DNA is TGCAGTGCCCTACCCGACAGCCTTCTCACCGGGGAGCTGTTTTTT.